This T cell receptor beta chain derives from a study of T cell responses to AZD1222 COVID-19 vaccine. Points from the study as a whole: Every sample of the repertoires postdated the peak T cell response. Only a handful of AZD1222 recipients, six or seven in all, had baseline seropositivity. Females made up more of the donors, who were largely white British, and clonal diversity may have come out too low. Spike-specific TCR breadth and depth both grew after two AZD1222 doses.

Trimming shortened V by 3 bases and J by 0 bases, and 9 bases separated the two germline ends. Germline V gene lookup returns CDR1 ENHRY and CDR2 SYGVKD. The CDR3 has 15 residues. For this clone: Its cognate antigen is unknown.

Repertoires were generated with immunoSEQ multiplex PCR, while TCRdb's copy carries only in-frame clones and drops some. The sample lists 150,000 to 200,000 clones, roughly 93% seen once, with roughly 9.2% in the top ten. The J gene is TRBJ1-3, the V gene TRBV10-3; no definite D call. This receptor was taken from an adult in good health. Here the sequenced sample was peripheral blood, taken on day 0 of AZD1222 vaccination. The CDR3 DNA sequence: TGTGCCATCAGTGAAAGTCGGGGCTCTGGAAACACCATATATTTT. Residues: CAISESRGSGNTIYF.